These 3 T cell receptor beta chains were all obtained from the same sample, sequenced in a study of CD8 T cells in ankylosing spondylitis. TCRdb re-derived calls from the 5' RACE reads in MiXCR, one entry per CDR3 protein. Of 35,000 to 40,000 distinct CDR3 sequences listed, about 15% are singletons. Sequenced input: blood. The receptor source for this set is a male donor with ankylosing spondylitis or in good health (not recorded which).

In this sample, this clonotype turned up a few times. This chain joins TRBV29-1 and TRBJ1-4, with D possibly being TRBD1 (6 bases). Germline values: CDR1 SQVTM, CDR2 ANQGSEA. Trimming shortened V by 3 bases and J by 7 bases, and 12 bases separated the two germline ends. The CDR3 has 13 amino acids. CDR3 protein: CSVDEGGGEKLFF. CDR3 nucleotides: TGCAGCGTTGACGAGGGGGGAGGTGAAAAACTGTTTTTT.

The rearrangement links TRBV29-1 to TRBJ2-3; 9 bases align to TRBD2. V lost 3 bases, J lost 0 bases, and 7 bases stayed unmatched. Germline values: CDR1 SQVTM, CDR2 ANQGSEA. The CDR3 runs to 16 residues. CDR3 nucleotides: TGCAGCGTTGATGGGGCTAGCGGGGCTAGCACAGATACGCAGTATTTT. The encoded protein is CSVDGASGASTDTQYF.

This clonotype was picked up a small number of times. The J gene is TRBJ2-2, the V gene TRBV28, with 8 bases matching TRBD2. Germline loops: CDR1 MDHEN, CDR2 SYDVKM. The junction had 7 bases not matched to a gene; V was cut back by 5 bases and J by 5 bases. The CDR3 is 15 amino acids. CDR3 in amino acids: CASSLGGAATGELFF. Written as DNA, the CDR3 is TGTGCCAGCAGTCTCGGGGGGGCCGCGACCGGGGAGCTGTTTTTT.